This T cell receptor beta chain was captured in a study of CXCR3-negative and CXCR3-positive naive CD8 T cells. Study at large: There were approximately 140 million TRB reads altogether, and each library had about 1.5 +/- 0.3 million of them. General observations from the study: Relative to memory CD8+ cells, whose diversity was much lower, both naive subsets had comparably high diversity. Naive CXCR3-positive cells had TRB CDR3s more hydrophobic than those of CXCR3-negative naive cells.

The study sorted every CD8+ T cell subset in triplicate at 300,000 cells each. Naive CD8+ T lymphocytes were specified as CD45RO-CCR7+CD27+CD95-. Turning to this clonotype: Its specificity is unknown.

5' RACE with UMI labels generated the TRB cDNA libraries. TCRdb re-called the 5' RACE reads and catalogs CDR3 proteins one per entry, DNA excluded. Recorded for this sample: about 63,000 distinct CDR3 sequences. Sequenced: naive CXCR3+ CD8+ T cells from blood. The subset here: CD45RO-CCR7+CD27+CD95- naive CD8+ T cells expressing CXCR3 (TNR3+). This receptor was taken from a human donor in good health. Some clones in this sample may be carry-over from other donors' samples.

CDR3 sequence: CASSPPGANVLTF. The chain employs TRBV7-6 and TRBJ2-6. The length of the CDR3 is 13 residues. The germline V gene has CDR1 SGHVS and CDR2 FNYEAQ.